This entry lists 16 T cell receptor beta chains sequenced from one sample in a study of CD4+ T cells in melanoma. The assay was immunoSEQ multiplex PCR, and TCRdb's table has in-frame clones only and misses some. Among approximately 47,000 clones, nearly 90% were seen once, and the ten largest hold 12%. The sequencing sample was made of peripheral blood. The receptors shown here come from a human donor with melanoma.

This clone was seen a handful of times. This chain uses TRBV5-1 with TRBJ1-1; 9 nucleotides align to TRBD1. CDR1 is SGHRS, CDR2 YFSETQ, per germline. CDR3 length equals 14 residues. With 1 base clipped from V and 12 bases from J, the junction kept 10 bases outside the gene matches. The CDR3 sequence is CASSLLVGDRDPFF. CDR3 DNA: TGCGCCAGCAGCTTGTTGGTTGGGGACAGGGACCCTTTCTTT.

The chain employs TRBV18 and TRBJ2-1; 8 nucleotides match TRBD2. This CDR3 contains 14 residues. The ends lost 3 bases at V and 8 bases at J; junction bases unmatched: 6. Germline values: CDR1 KGHSH, CDR2 LQKENI. CDR3 in DNA: TGTGCCAGCTCACCGCGGGGGGCGGGCGATGAGCAGTTCTTC. This encodes CASSPRGAGDEQFF.

J is TRBJ2-1 and V is TRBV25-1; 8 bases line up with TRBD1. This CDR3 comprises 13 residues. Germline V lookup: CDR1 MGHDK, CDR2 SYGVNS. V lost 8 bases and J lost 9; bases outside the gene matches: 9. CDR3 amino acids: CASADRGIGEQFF. Written as DNA, the CDR3 is TGTGCCAGCGCCGACAGGGGAATCGGTGAGCAGTTCTTC.

The V and J genes are TRBV19 and TRBJ1-2; no definite D call. This CDR3 region has 13 residues. CDR1 and CDR2 from the germline V gene are LNHDA and SQIVND (reference sequence). V was trimmed by 7 bases and J by 4 bases, leaving 13 bases between them. The CDR3 sequence: CASTLTTGYGYTF. The CDR3 DNA is TGTGCCAGTACCCTCACCACTGGCTATGGCTACACCTTC. Based on the CDR3 plus reference TRBV19 and TRBJ1-2, the full variable domain is DGGITQSPKYLFRKEGQNVTLSCEQNLNHDAMYWYRQDPGQGLRLIYYSQIVNDFQKGDIAEGYSVSREKKESFPLTVTSAQKNPTAFYLCASTLTTGYGYTFGSGTRLTVV.

This chain connects TRBV7-2 to TRBJ1-4, with no clear D. Per the germline V gene, CDR1 is SGHTA and CDR2 is FQGNSA. The ends were cut back, 1 base at V and 5 bases at J, with 14 bases in the middle. CDR3 length: 16 residues. The CDR3 loop reads CASSLGKAVQNEKLFF. CDR3 nucleotide sequence: TGTGCCAGCAGCTTAGGAAAGGCGGTTCAGAATGAAAAACTGTTTTTT.

The chain couples TRBV28 to TRBJ1-6; D gene unclear. The V and J ends lost 2 bases and 6 bases respectively, with 2 bases between them. CDR1 is MDHEN and CDR2 is SYDVKM in the germline V gene. The CDR3 is made up of 12 amino acids. CDR3: CASSLINSPLHF. The CDR3 DNA sequence: TGTGCCAGCAGTTTAATTAATTCACCCCTCCACTTT.

The V and J genes are TRBV6-6 and TRBJ2-5, with TRBD2 matching 8 bases. The CDR3 sequence is 16 residues long. After removal of 1 base from V and 3 bases from J, the junction contained 7 bases not matched to a gene. The germline CDR1 and CDR2 sequences are MNHNY and SVGAGI (reference sequence). The CDR3 region is CASSYWGTAGEETQYF. The CDR3 DNA is TGTGCCAGCAGTTACTGGGGAACAGCGGGGGAAGAGACCCAGTACTTC.

V is TRBV7-9 and J is TRBJ1-1; D remains unclear. Trimming cost V 4 bases and J 3 bases, with 6 bases left between them. From germline, CDR1 is SEHNR and CDR2 FQNEAQ (reference sequence). The CDR3 is made up of 12 amino acids. The CDR3 DNA reads TGTGCCAGCAGCTACTGGGACACTGAAGCTTTCTTT. This codes for CASSYWDTEAFF.

This clone was seen more than once but under ten times. This chain joins TRBV5-4 and TRBJ2-4; D unresolved. The V gene lost 3 bases and the J gene lost 0 bases, with 13 bases spanning the gap. Germline-derived CDR1 and CDR2 are SGHNT and YYREEE (reference sequence). CDR3 length equals 16 residues. This CDR3 is CASSSPTLLAKNIQYF. The DNA of the CDR3 is TGTGCCAGCAGCTCACCGACATTGTTAGCCAAAAACATTCAGTACTTC.

J is TRBJ2-1 and V is TRBV19; 7 positions agree with TRBD1. The CDR3 extends over 15 amino acids. CDR1 LNHDA and CDR2 SQIVND come from the germline V gene (reference sequence). V was clipped by 1 base and J by 5 bases; unmatched bases: 5. Here the CDR3 reads CASSIVRGQDNEQFF. In nucleotides, the CDR3 is TGTGCCAGTAGTATAGTGCGAGGACAGGACAATGAGCAGTTCTTC.

The chain is built from TRBV9 and TRBJ1-1; 9 bases are shared with TRBD1. The V and J ends lost 2 bases and 4 bases, in that order; junction bases with no gene match: 6. Per the germline V gene, CDR1 is SGDLS and CDR2 is YYNGEE. This CDR3 contains 15 residues. CDR3 region: CASSVGGTGLTEAFF. In DNA, the CDR3 is TGTGCCAGCAGCGTGGGCGGGACAGGGCTCACTGAAGCTTTCTTT.

This sequence joins TRBV28 and TRBJ1-4; 7 positions match TRBD1. Germline CDR1 MDHEN, CDR2 SYDVKM. Trimming at V came to 4 bases and at J to 10 bases, leaving 18 bases not matched to a gene. The CDR3 runs to 17 residues. This CDR3 is CASSSTGTVVGEGKLFF. The DNA for the CDR3 is TGTGCCAGCAGTTCGACTGGGACAGTTGTGGGGGAAGGAAAACTGTTTTTT.

The chain carries TRBV29-1 and TRBJ2-1; D might be TRBD2 (5 bases). Germline V gives CDR1 SQVTM, CDR2 ANQGSEA. The CDR3 extends over 12 amino acids. Trimming shortened V by 7 bases and J by 4 bases, and 11 bases separated the two germline ends. The DNA for the CDR3 is TGCAGCGCGAGGGCCCAGTACAATGAGCAGTTCTTC. Encoded protein: CSARAQYNEQFF.

The rearrangement links TRBV19 to TRBJ2-3; TRBD1 is a possible D gene (5 bases). This CDR3 comprises 16 residues. Germline V gene sequence: CDR1 LNHDA, CDR2 SQIVND (reference sequence). The germline V and J ends were trimmed by 3 bases and 0 bases, with 13 bases remaining between them. The CDR3 region is CASSIGQGWSTDTQYF. The CDR3 coding sequence is TGTGCCAGTAGTATTGGCCAGGGATGGAGCACAGATACGCAGTATTTT.

The V call is TRBV28, the J call TRBJ1-1; TRBD1 matches at 9 bases. V was pared by 1 base and J by 5 bases, with 11 bases of the junction left unmatched. The CDR3 loop spans 17 amino acids. Germline values: CDR1 MDHEN, CDR2 SYDVKM. CDR3 nucleotides: TGTGCCAGCAGTTTATCCGGGACAGGGACCAGATGGACTGAAGCTTTCTTT. The encoded protein is CASSLSGTGTRWTEAFF.

This clone was picked up one time. The chain combines TRBV28 with TRBJ2-5; D is ambiguous. The end of the DNA fits TRBJ2-7 better, so the J call may be wrong. CDR3 length: 13 amino acids. CDR1 and CDR2 (germline): MDHEN, SYDVKM. CDR3 residues: CASSLYPDNEQYF. Written as DNA, the CDR3 is TGTGCCAGCAGTTTATACCCAGACAACGAGCAGTACTTC.